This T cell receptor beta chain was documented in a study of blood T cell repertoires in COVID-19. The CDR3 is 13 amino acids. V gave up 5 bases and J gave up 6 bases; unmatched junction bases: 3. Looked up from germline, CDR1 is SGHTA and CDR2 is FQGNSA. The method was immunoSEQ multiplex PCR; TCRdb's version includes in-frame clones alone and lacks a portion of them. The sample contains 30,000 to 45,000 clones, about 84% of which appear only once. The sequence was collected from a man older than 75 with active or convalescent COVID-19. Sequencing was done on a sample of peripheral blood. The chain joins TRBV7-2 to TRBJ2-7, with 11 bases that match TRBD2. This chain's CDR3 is CASSPGTSGEQYF. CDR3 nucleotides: TGTGCCAGCAGCCCGGGGACTAGCGGCGAGCAGTACTTC. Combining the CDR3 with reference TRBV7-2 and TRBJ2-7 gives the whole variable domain GAGVSQSPSNKVTEKGKDVELRCDPISGHTALYWYRQSLGQGLEFLIYFQGNSAPDKSGLPSDRFSAERTGGSVSTLTIQRTQQEDSAVYLCASSPGTSGEQYFGPGTRLTVT.